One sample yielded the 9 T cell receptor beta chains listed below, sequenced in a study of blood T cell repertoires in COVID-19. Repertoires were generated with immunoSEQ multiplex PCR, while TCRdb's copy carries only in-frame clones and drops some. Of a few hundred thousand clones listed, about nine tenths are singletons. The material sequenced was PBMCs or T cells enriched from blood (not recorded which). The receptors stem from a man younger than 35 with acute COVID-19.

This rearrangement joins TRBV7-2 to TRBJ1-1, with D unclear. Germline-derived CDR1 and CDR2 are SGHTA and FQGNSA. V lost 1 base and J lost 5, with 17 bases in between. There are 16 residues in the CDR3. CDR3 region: CASSLEGRQGSTEAFF. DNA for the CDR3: TGTGCCAGCAGCTTAGAGGGTAGGCAAGGGAGTACTGAAGCTTTCTTT.

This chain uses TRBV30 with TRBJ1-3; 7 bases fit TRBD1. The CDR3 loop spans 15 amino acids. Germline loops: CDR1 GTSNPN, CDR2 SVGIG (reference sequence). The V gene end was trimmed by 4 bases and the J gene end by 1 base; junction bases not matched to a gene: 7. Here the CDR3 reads CAWNKGAESGNTIYF. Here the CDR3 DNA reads TGTGCCTGGAATAAGGGGGCTGAGTCTGGAAACACCATATATTTT.

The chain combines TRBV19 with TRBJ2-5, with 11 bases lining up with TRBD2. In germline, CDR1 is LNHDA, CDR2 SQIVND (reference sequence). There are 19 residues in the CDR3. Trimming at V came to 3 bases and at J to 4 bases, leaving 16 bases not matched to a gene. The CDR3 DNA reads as TGTGCCAGTAGTATCGGGGGGGCTAGCGGGAGGAGGAAGGGAGAGACCCAGTACTTC. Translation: CASSIGGASGRRKGETQYF. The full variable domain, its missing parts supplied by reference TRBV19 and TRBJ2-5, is DGGITQSPKYLFRKEGQNVTLSCEQNLNHDAMYWYRQDPGQGLRLIYYSQIVNDFQKGDIAEGYSVSREKKESFPLTVTSAQKNPTAFYLCASSIGGASGRRKGETQYFGPGTRLLVL.

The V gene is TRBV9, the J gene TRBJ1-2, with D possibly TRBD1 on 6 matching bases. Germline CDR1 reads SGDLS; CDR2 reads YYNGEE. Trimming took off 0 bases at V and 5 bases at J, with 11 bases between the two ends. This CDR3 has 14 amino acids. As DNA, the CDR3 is TGTGCCAGCAGCGTAGAGACAGGTCCTTATGGCTACACCTTC. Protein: CASSVETGPYGYTF.

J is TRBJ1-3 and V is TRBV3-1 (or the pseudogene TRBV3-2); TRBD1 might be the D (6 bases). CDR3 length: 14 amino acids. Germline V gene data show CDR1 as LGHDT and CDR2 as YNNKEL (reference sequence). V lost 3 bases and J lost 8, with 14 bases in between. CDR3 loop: CASSHQGQRDTIYF. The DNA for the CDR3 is TGTGCCAGCAGCCACCAGGGGCAAAGGGACACCATATATTTT.

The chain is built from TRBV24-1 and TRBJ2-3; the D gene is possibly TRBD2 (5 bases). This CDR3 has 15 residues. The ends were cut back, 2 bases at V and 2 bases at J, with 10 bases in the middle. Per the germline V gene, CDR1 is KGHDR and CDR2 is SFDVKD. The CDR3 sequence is CATSDSRTATDTQYF. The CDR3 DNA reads TGTGCCACCAGTGATTCGAGGACTGCCACAGATACGCAGTATTTT.

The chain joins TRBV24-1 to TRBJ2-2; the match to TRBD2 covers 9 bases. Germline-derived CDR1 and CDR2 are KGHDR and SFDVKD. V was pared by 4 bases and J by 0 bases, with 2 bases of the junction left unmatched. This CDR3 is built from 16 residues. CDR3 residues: CATSDPSGANTGELFF. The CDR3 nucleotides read TGTGCCACCAGTGACCCTAGCGGGGCGAACACCGGGGAGCTGTTTTTT.

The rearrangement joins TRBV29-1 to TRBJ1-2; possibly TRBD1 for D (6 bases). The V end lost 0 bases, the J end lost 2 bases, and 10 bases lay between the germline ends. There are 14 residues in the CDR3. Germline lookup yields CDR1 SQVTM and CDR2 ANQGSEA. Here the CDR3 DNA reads TGCAGCGTTGAAGATAGCAGGGGCAACTATGGCTACACCTTC. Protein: CSVEDSRGNYGYTF.

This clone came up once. CDR3 coding DNA: TGTGCCTCCCGACTAGTCTCCTACAATGAGCAGTTCTTC. Translation gives CASRLVSYNEQFF. V usage is TRBV12-3 or TRBV12-4 and J usage is TRBJ2-1, with D maybe TRBD2 (6 bases). The CDR3 is 13 residues long. With 11 bases removed from V and 0 bases from J, the gap between germline ends came to 11 bases.